This T cell receptor (beta chain) was obtained from a study of Graves' ophthalmopathy and Graves' hyperthyroidism. About the research overall: Investigators collected peripheral blood at initial diagnosis, before any treatment was given. Study observations and caveats: From stable hyperthyroidism, ophthalmopathy was separated by a 13-signature model with 85% to 90% sensitivity and roughly 81% specificity.

This CDR3 region has 14 residues. The germline V gene encodes CDR1 SEHNR and CDR2 FQNEAQ (reference sequence). The sequenced template was RNA, covering the TCR beta CDR3 region. RT-PCR with HTBI primers came first, then second-round multiplex PCR. TCRdb re-called the multiplex PCR reads through MiXCR, storing one row per CDR3 protein. The sample includes under 350,000 distinct CDR3 sequences, about a sixth of them seen just once. This clonotype appeared many times. The antigen is undetermined. Patients with other autoimmune diseases, uncontrolled infections, pregnancy or lactation were excluded. Sequenced: peripheral blood. The chain recombines TRBV7-9 with TRBJ1-1, with 7 positions matching TRBD1. The receptor comes from an adult man with Graves' ophthalmopathy. This CDR3 reads CEVRDSRRGTEAFF. The CDR3, as DNA: TGTGAGGTTCGGGACAGTCGGCGCGGCACTGAAGCTTTCTTT.